Below are 14 T cell receptor beta chains sequenced from a single sample in a study of Graves' ophthalmopathy and Graves' hyperthyroidism (dated by TCRdb to about 2018). TCRdb names Illumina HiSeq 2000 as the instrument used. For repertoire sequencing, TCR beta CDR3 regions were amplified from RNA transcripts. The first round of RT-PCR was done with HTBI primers and the Qiagen OneStep RT-PCR kit, and was followed by a second round of multiplex PCR, then size selection and purification. TCRdb cleaned the public reads at Q25 with fastp, built clones with MiXCR and kept in-frame beta chains. For every CDR3 protein sequence, its rows merge into one entry that carries the most common genes and DNA. Present in this sample are around 520,000 distinct CDR3 sequences, roughly 39% of which were seen just once. The ten biggest clones cover 3.5% to 4.5% of the sample. Input material: peripheral blood or thyroid tissue (not recorded which). The receptors here all came from an adult man with Graves' hyperthyroidism.

Regarding this clonotype: This clone may be a read error of a much larger clone one base away. V gene TRBV12-3 or TRBV12-4 combines with J gene TRBJ1-1; D is perhaps TRBD1 (5 bases). Between the trimmed V and J ends, which lost 3 bases and 6 bases, there was a span of 14 bases. There are 14 residues in the CDR3. The CDR3 DNA reads as TGTGCCAGCAGTTTTCGGGGCCCGACCGCTGAAGCTTTCTTT. Encoded protein: CASSFRGPTAEAFF.

The chain uses TRBV24-1 and TRBJ1-1, with TRBD1 as a possible D gene (5 bases). CDR1 is KGHDR and CDR2 is SFDVKD in the germline V gene. V was trimmed by 7 bases and J by 7 bases, leaving 18 bases between them. The CDR3 length is 14 residues. The CDR3 sequence is CATRNTGEYSEAFF. CDR3 sequence (DNA): TGTGCCACCAGGAACACGGGGGAGTACAGTGAAGCTTTCTTT.

To note about this clonotype: A much larger clonotype is one base distant, so this may be a read error. V usage is TRBV20-1 and J usage is TRBJ1-4, with unresolved D. The CDR3 covers 14 residues. The V end lost 2 bases, the J end lost 6 bases, and 13 bases lay between the germline ends. Germline V CDR1 and CDR2: DFQATT, SNEGSKA (reference sequence). Here the CDR3 DNA reads TGCAGTGCTAGATTAGCGGCTACTGATGAAAAACTGTTTTTT. It specifies CSARLAATDEKLFF.

J is TRBJ2-2 and V is TRBV24-1, with D perhaps given as TRBD1 or TRBD2 (8 bases each). Germline CDR1 KGHDR, CDR2 SFDVKD. The CDR3 contains 15 residues. With 7 bases removed from V and 5 bases from J, the gap between germline ends came to 16 bases. CDR3 loop: CATRAGDRITGELFF. For the CDR3, the DNA is TGTGCCACCAGAGCGGGGGACAGGATAACCGGGGAGCTGTTTTTT.

In its sample, this clonotype was seen many times. V gene TRBV6-1 combines with J gene TRBJ2-7; D is uncertain. V dropped 2 bases and J dropped 2 bases, with 10 bases sitting between them. This CDR3 has 14 amino acids. Germline V lookup: CDR1 MNHNS, CDR2 SASEGT. The CDR3 DNA follows: TGTGCCAGCAGTGAATACGGCCAAGCCTACGAGCAGTACTTC. It translates to CASSEYGQAYEQYF.

The chain carries TRBV19 and TRBJ1-6; tentative D call: TRBD1 (5 bases). This CDR3 has 15 amino acids. Germline V CDR1 and CDR2: LNHDA, SQIVND (reference sequence). V lost 7 bases to trimming and J lost 7 bases, with 17 bases between them. The CDR3 sequence is CASNNQGIRNSPLHF. DNA of the CDR3: TGTGCCAGTAACAACCAGGGAATACGGAATTCACCCCTCCACTTT.

This clonotype was found a few times. The chain links TRBV19 to TRBJ1-1, with D perhaps TRBD1 (6 bases). V lost 5 bases and J 11 bases, leaving 18 bases between the germline ends. Germline V gene sequence: CDR1 LNHDA, CDR2 SQIVND (reference sequence). CDR3 length: 13 residues. CDR3 region: CASSSFYREEAFF. The CDR3, as DNA: TGTGCCAGTAGTTCATTTTACAGGGAAGAGGCTTTCTTT. The variable domain in full, completed from reference TRBV19 and TRBJ1-1, reads DGGITQSPKYLFRKEGQNVTLSCEQNLNHDAMYWYRQDPGQGLRLIYYSQIVNDFQKGDIAEGYSVSREKKESFPLTVTSAQKNPTAFYLCASSSFYREEAFFGQGTRLTVV.

The chain joins TRBV27 to TRBJ1-2; 9 nucleotides agree with TRBD1. J lost 4 bases, V lost 7 bases, and 10 bases had no gene match. The CDR3 consists of 15 residues. CDR1 and CDR2 (germline): MNHEY, SMNVEV (reference sequence). In DNA, the CDR3 is TGTGCCAGCACCCCCGTCGGGACAGGGAGCTATGGCTACACCTTC. This translates into CASTPVGTGSYGYTF.

This chain links TRBV25-1 with TRBJ1-4; tentative D call: TRBD1 (6 bases). CDR1 and CDR2 (germline): MGHDK, SYGVNS. V was shortened by 3 bases and J by 2 bases, with 10 bases between the two germline ends. The CDR3 totals 15 residues. CDR3: CASSEEDSTNEKLFF. CDR3 in DNA: TGTGCCAGCAGTGAGGAGGACAGTACTAATGAAAAACTGTTTTTT.

This clonotype was seen a single time. The chain recombines TRBV25-1 with TRBJ1-6, with TRBD1 matching over 11 bases. J was trimmed by 10 bases and V by 5 bases; bases with no gene match: 7. This CDR3 is 15 amino acids long. Germline CDR1 reads MGHDK; CDR2 reads SYGVNS. CDR3 in DNA: TGTGCCAGCAGTCAGCCGGGACAGGGGGAGTCACCCCTCCACTTT. Translating it yields CASSQPGQGESPLHF.

This clonotype was detected a few times. The chain links TRBV7-8 to TRBJ1-5; 7 bases are a match to TRBD1. This CDR3 comprises 14 residues. The germline V gene encodes CDR1 SGHVS and CDR2 FQNEAQ. V shed 11 bases, J shed 0 bases, and the junction held 7 bases outside the gene matches. CDR3 sequence (DNA): TGTGCCTGGGGCCAGGGGGGTAGCAATCAGCCCCAGCATTTT. Residues: CAWGQGGSNQPQHF.

The chain couples TRBV2 to TRBJ1-5; D is possibly TRBD1 (5 bases). The germline V and J ends were trimmed by 4 bases and 7 bases, with 14 bases remaining between them. The germline V gene has CDR1 SNHLY and CDR2 FYNNEI. The CDR3 consists of 14 residues. For the CDR3, the DNA is TGTGCCAGCAGTGTGGGCAGGGAGGACCAGCCCCAGCATTTT. It specifies CASSVGREDQPQHF.

The CDR3: CASSYMAGGNYGYTF. In DNA form, the CDR3 reads TGTGCCAGCAGTTACATGGCAGGGGGGAACTATGGCTACACCTTC. The V call is TRBV6-5, the J call TRBJ1-2; 7 nucleotides agree with TRBD1. The CDR3 contains 15 residues. Germline CDR1 and CDR2: MNHEY and SVGAGI. The J segment lost 2 bases and the V segment lost 2 bases, leaving 5 bases of the junction unmatched.

The V call is TRBV9, the J call TRBJ1-2; D gene unclear. V was cut by 4 bases and J by 2 bases, with 15 bases left in between. Germline CDR1 is SGDLS and CDR2 is YYNGEE. CDR3 length: 15 amino acids. CDR3: CASSPRTESNYGYTF. Written as DNA, the CDR3 is TGTGCCAGCAGCCCCCGAACAGAATCCAACTATGGCTACACCTTC.